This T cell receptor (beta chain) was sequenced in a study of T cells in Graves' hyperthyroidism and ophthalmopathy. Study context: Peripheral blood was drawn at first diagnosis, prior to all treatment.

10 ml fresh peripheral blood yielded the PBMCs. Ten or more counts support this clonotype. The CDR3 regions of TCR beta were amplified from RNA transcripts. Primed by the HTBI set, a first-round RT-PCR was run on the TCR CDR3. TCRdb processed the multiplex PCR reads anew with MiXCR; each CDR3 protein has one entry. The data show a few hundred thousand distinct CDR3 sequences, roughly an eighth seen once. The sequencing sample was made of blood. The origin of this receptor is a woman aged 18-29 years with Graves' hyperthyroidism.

CDR3 loop: CASSSNRGPMSYEQYF. The CDR3 DNA follows: TGTGCCAGCAGCTCAAACAGGGGGCCGATGAGCTACGAGCAGTACTTC. The chain has TRBV7-9 and TRBJ2-7; 9 bases match TRBD1. The CDR3 is 16 residues long. V lost 4 bases and J lost 3; bases outside the gene matches: 10. Per germline, CDR1 SEHNR and CDR2 FQNEAQ (reference sequence).